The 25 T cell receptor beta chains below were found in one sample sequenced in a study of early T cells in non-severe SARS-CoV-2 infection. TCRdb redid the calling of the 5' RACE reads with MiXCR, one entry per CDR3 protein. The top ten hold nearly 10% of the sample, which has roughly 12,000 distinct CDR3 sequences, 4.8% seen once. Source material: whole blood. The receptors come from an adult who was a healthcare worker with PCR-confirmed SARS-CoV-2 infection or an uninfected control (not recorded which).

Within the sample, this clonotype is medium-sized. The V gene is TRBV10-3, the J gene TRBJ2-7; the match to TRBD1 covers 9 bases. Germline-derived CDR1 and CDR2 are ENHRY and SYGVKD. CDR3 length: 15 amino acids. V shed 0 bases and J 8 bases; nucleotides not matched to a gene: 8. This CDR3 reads CAISESRDREAKQYF. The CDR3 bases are TGTGCCATCAGTGAGTCCCGGGACAGGGAGGCGAAGCAGTACTTC.

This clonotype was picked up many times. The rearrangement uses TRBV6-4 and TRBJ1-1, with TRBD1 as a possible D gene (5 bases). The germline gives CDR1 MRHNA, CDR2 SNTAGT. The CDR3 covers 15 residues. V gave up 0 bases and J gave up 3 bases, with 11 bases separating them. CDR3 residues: CASSDSQGVDTEAFF. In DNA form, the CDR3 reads TGTGCCAGCAGTGACTCCCAAGGGGTTGACACTGAAGCTTTCTTT.

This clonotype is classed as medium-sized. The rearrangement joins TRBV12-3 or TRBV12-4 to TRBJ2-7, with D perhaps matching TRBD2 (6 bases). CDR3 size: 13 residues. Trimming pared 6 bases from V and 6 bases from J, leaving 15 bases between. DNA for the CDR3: TGTGCCAGCAGGGGAGGACACGAGAGCGAGCAGTACTTC. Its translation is CASRGGHESEQYF.

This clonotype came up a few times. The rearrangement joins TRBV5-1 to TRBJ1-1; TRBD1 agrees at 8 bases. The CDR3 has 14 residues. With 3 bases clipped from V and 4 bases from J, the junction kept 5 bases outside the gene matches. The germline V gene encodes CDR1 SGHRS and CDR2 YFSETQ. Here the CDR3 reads CASSSIQGGTEAFF. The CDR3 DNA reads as TGCGCCAGCAGCTCGATACAGGGGGGCACTGAAGCTTTCTTT.

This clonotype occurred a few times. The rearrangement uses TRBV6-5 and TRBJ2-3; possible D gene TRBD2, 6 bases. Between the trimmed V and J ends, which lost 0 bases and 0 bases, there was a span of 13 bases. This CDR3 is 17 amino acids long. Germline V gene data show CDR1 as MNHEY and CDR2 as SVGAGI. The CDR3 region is CASSYSPPGLSTDTQYF. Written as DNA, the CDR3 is TGTGCCAGCAGTTACTCCCCTCCGGGACTGAGCACAGATACGCAGTATTTT.

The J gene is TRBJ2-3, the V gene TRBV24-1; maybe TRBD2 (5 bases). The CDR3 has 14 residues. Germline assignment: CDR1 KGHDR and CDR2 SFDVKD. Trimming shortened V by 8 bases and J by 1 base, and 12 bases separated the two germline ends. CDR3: CATTEEEGTDTQYF. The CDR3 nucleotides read TGTGCCACCACCGAGGAGGAGGGCACAGATACGCAGTATTTT.

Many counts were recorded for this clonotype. The CDR3, as DNA: TGCGCCAGCAGCCAAGATCGGTATGGGGGGCAGTCCTACGAGCAGTACTTC. Its protein is CASSQDRYGGQSYEQYF. This sequence joins TRBV4-3 and TRBJ2-7, with D perhaps given as TRBD1 or TRBD2 (6 bases each). V was cut by 0 bases and J by 1 base, with 16 bases left in between. This CDR3 has 17 residues. Germline V gene lookup returns CDR1 LGHNA and CDR2 YSLEER.

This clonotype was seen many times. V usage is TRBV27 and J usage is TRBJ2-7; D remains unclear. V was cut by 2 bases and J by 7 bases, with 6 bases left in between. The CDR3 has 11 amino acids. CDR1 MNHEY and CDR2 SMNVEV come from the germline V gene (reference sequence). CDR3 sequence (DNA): TGTGCCAGCAGTTTAAATGAGGAGCAGTACTTC. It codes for CASSLNEEQYF.

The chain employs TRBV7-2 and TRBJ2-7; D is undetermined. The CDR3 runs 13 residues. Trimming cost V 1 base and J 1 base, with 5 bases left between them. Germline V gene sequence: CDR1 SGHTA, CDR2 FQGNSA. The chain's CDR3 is CASSLDGSYEQYF. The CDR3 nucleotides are TGTGCCAGCAGCTTAGATGGTTCCTACGAGCAGTACTTC.

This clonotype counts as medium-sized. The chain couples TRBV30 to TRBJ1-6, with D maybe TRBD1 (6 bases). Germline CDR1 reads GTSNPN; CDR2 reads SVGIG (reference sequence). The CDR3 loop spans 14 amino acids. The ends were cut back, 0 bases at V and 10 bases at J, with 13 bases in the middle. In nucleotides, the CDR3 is TGTGCCTGGAGTGTGAGGCAGGGGCCCTCACCCCTCCACTTT. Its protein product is CAWSVRQGPSPLHF.

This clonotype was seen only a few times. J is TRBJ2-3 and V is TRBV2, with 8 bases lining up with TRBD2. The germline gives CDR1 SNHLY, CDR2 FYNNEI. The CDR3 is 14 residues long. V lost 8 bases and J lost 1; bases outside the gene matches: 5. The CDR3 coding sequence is TGTGCCAGCCTCCGGGGGGGGGGCACAGATACGCAGTATTTT. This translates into CASLRGGGTDTQYF.

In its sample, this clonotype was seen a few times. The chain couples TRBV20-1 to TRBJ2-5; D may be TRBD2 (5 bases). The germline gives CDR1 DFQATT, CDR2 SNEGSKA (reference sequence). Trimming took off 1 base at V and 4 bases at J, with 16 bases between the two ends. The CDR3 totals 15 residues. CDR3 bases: TGCAGTGCTAGAGTTAGTTTGGGAGCTCCAGAGACCCAGTACTTC. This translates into CSARVSLGAPETQYF.

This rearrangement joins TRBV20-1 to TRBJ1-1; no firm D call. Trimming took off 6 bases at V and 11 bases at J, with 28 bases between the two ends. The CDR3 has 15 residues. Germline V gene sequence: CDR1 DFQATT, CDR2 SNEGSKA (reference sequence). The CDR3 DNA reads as TGCAGTGCCCAACGACCTGATCTCGGTAAGGGTCGCGCTTTCTTT. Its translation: CSAQRPDLGKGRAFF.

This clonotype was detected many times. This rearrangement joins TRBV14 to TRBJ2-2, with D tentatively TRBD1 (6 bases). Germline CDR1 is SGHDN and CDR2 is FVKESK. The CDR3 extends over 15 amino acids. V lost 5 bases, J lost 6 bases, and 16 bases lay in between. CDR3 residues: CASSVTGEVSGELFF. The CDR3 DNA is TGTGCCAGCAGCGTGACAGGAGAGGTTTCCGGGGAGCTGTTTTTT.

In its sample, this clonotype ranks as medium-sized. CDR3 in amino acids: CASRMTMNTEAFF. The CDR3 DNA is TGCGCCAGCAGGATGACAATGAACACTGAAGCTTTCTTT. The chain uses TRBV5-1 and TRBJ1-1; D ambiguous. The CDR3 is 13 residues long. Per germline, CDR1 SGHRS and CDR2 YFSETQ. V was cut by 5 bases and J by 0 bases, with 8 bases left in between. Filled out from reference TRBV5-1 and TRBJ1-1, the complete variable domain reads KAGVTQTPRYLIKTRGQQVTLSCSPISGHRSVSWYQQTPGQGLQFLFEYFSETQRNKGNFPGRFSGRQFSNSRSEMNVSTLELGDSALYLCASRMTMNTEAFFGQGTRLTVV.

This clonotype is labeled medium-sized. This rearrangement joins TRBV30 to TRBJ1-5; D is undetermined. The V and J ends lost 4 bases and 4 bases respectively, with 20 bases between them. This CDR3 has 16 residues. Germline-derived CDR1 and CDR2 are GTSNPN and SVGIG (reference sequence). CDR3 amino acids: CAWTSDGGGSNQPQHF. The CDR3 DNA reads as TGTGCCTGGACCTCCGACGGCGGAGGCTCAAATCAGCCCCAGCATTTT.

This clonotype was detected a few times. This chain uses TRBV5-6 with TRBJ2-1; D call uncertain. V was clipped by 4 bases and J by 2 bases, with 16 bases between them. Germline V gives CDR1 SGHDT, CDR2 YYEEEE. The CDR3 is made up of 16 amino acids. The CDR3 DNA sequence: TGTGCCAGCAGCAGCTACACCGGGTGGCCCTACAATGAGCAGTTCTTC. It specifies CASSSYTGWPYNEQFF.

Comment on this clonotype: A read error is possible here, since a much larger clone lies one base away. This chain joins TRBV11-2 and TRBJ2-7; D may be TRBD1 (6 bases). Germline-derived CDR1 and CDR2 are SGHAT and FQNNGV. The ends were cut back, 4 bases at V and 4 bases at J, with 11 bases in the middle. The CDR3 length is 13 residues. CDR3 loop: CASSSGDNYEQYF. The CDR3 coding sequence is TGTGCCAGCAGCTCCGGGGACAATTACGAGCAGTACTTC.

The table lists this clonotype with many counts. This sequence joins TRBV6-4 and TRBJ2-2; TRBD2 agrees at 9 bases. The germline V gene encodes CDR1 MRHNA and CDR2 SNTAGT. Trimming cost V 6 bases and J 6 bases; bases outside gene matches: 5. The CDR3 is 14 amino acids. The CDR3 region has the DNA TGTGCCAGCAGCCGACTAGCGGATGCCGGGGAGCTGTTTTTT. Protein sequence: CASSRLADAGELFF.

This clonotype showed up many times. The CDR3 loop reads CASSPRVVAGAGDQYF. DNA of the CDR3: TGTGCCAGCTCACCCCGTGTGGTAGCGGGGGCCGGGGACCAGTACTTC. The chain combines TRBV18 with TRBJ2-5, with 9 bases fitting TRBD2. Per the germline V gene, CDR1 is KGHSH and CDR2 is LQKENI. CDR3 length: 16 amino acids. V was clipped by 3 bases and J by 10 bases; unmatched bases: 15.

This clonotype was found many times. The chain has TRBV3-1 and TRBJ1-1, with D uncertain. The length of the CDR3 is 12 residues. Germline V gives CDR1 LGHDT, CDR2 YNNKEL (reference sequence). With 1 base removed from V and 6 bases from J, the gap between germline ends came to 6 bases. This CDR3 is CASSQAPPEAFF. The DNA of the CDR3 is TGTGCCAGCAGCCAAGCCCCCCCTGAAGCTTTCTTT.

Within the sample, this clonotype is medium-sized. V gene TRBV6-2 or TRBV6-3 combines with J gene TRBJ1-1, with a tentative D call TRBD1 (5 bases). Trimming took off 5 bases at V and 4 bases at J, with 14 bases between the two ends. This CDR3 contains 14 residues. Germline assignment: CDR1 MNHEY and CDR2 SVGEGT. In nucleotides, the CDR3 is TGTGCCAGCAGTCGGGACCCGGTGGCCACTGAAGCTTTCTTT. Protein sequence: CASSRDPVATEAFF.

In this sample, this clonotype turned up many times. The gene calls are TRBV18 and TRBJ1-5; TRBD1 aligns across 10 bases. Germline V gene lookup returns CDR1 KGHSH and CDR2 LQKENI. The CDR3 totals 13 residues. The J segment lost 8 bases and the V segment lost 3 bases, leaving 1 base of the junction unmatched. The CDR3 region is CASSPDRGEPQHF. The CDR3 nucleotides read TGTGCCAGCTCACCGGACAGGGGGGAGCCCCAGCATTTT.

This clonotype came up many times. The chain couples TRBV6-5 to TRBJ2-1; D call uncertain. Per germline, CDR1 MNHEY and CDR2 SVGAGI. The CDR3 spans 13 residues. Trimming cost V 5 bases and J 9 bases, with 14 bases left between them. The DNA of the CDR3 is TGTGCCAGCAGTACCTGGAGATCCGGTGAGCAGTTCTTC. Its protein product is CASSTWRSGEQFF.

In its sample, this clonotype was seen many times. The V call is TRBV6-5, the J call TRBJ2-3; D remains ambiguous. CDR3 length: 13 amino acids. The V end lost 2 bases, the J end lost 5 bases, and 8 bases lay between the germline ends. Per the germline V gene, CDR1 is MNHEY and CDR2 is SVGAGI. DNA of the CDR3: TGTGCCAGCAGTTACCTGGGGATAGATACGCAGTATTTT. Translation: CASSYLGIDTQYF.